These 16 T cell receptor beta chains came from one sample sequenced in a study of shared clonotypes between healthy human individuals. Clones were sequenced by immunoSEQ multiplex PCR, and TCRdb holds only the in-frame ones, with some missing. The sample shows approximately 1.5 million clones, 98% to 99% of them seen only once. Sequencing was done on a sample of naive CD4+ T cells sorted from blood. Subset of the sample: CD45RA+ positively selected. Receptors were obtained from a man aged 30 to 39 in good health.

The chain combines TRBV2 with TRBJ2-3, with 13 bases identical to TRBD2. The CDR3 extends over 15 amino acids. V dropped 8 bases and J dropped 4; count of bases not matched to a gene: 6. Germline V lookup: CDR1 SNHLY, CDR2 FYNNEI. CDR3: CASRLAGGGADTQYF. For the CDR3, the DNA is TGTGCCAGCCGACTAGCGGGAGGAGGAGCAGATACGCAGTATTTT.

The rearrangement links TRBV11-2 to TRBJ1-4; the D is unclear. This CDR3 spans 15 amino acids. The germline V gene encodes CDR1 SGHAT and CDR2 FQNNGV. Trimming cost V 3 bases and J 8 bases, with 16 bases left between them. The CDR3 loop reads CASSFVQRAAEKLFF. The DNA of the CDR3 is TGTGCCAGCAGCTTTGTTCAAAGGGCTGCGGAAAAACTGTTTTTT.

The chain joins TRBV7-9 to TRBJ2-7, with D unresolved. The V and J ends lost 8 bases and 4 bases respectively, with 21 bases between them. Germline CDR1 reads SEHNR; CDR2 reads FQNEAQ (reference sequence). This CDR3 region has 15 residues. The CDR3 reads CASQIFRNSTYEQYF. Here the CDR3 DNA reads TGTGCCAGCCAAATATTCCGGAACTCGACTTACGAGCAGTACTTC. The variable domain in full, with the rest retrieved from reference TRBV7-9 and TRBJ2-7, is DTGVSQNPRHKITKRGQNVTFRCDPISEHNRLYWYRQTLGQGPEFLTYFQNEAQLEKSRLLSDRFSAERPKGSFSTLEIQRTEQGDSAMYLCASQIFRNSTYEQYFGPGTRLTVT.

This sequence joins TRBV25-1 and TRBJ2-3; the D is unclear. CDR3 length: 14 amino acids. Per germline, CDR1 MGHDK and CDR2 SYGVNS. V was cut by 5 bases and J by 0 bases, with 9 bases left in between. DNA of the CDR3: TGTGCCAGCAGTCGTACTTTTAGCACAGATACGCAGTATTTT. Translation gives CASSRTFSTDTQYF.

The chain links TRBV28 to TRBJ1-5, with no clear D. Germline lookup yields CDR1 MDHEN and CDR2 SYDVKM. Trimming removed 8 bases from V and 0 bases from J, with 8 bases in between. This CDR3 is built from 13 residues. The CDR3: CASDSYSNQPQHF. Written as DNA, the CDR3 is TGTGCCAGCGACTCTTATAGCAATCAGCCCCAGCATTTT.

The genes are TRBV5-1 and TRBJ2-1, with a tentative D call TRBD1 (5 bases). This CDR3 region has 19 residues. Germline V gene data show CDR1 as SGHRS and CDR2 as YFSETQ. V was trimmed by 0 bases and J by 8 bases, leaving 27 bases between them. This chain's CDR3 is CASSLAWAGRPARLDEQFF. Here the CDR3 DNA reads TGCGCCAGCAGCTTGGCTTGGGCAGGGCGGCCGGCCAGGTTGGATGAGCAGTTCTTC.

The V call is TRBV2, the J call TRBJ2-1, with D perhaps TRBD1 or TRBD2 (5 bases each). Between the trimmed V and J ends, which lost 4 bases and 8 bases, there was a span of 15 bases. Germline V gives CDR1 SNHLY, CDR2 FYNNEI. CDR3 length: 14 amino acids. CDR3 protein: CASSGGPLGDEQFF. CDR3 in DNA: TGTGCCAGCAGTGGAGGGCCTTTGGGGGATGAGCAGTTCTTC. The complete variable domain, with remaining parts taken from reference TRBV2 and TRBJ2-1, reads EPEVTQTPSHQVTQMGQEVILRCVPISNHLYFYWYRQILGQKVEFLVSFYNNEISEKSEIFDDQFSVERPDGSNFTLKIRSTKLEDSAMYFCASSGGPLGDEQFFGPGTRLTVL.

This clone was seen a single time. This chain links TRBV5-6 with TRBJ2-7, with 7 bases identical to TRBD1. The J segment lost 9 bases and the V segment lost 2 bases, leaving 2 bases of the junction unmatched. The germline CDR1 and CDR2 sequences are SGHDT and YYEEEE. The CDR3 sequence is 11 residues long. CDR3 nucleotides: TGTGCCAGCAGCTTAGGGACAGCGCAGTACTTC. This encodes CASSLGTAQYF.

This clone is a singleton in its sample. This chain joins TRBV29-1 and TRBJ2-5; D is uncertain. The ends were cut back, 3 bases at V and 1 base at J, with 12 bases in the middle. The CDR3 runs 14 residues. Germline V CDR1 and CDR2: SQVTM, ANQGSEA. Here the CDR3 reads CSVDRDFSQETQYF. CDR3 bases: TGCAGCGTTGATAGGGATTTCAGCCAAGAGACCCAGTACTTC.

This chain connects TRBV11-1 to TRBJ2-7; TRBD1 aligns across 9 bases. J gave up 6 bases and V 3 bases, and 9 bases lay outside the gene matches. Germline CDR1 is SGHAT and CDR2 is FQDESV (reference sequence). This CDR3 spans 15 amino acids. The CDR3 DNA reads as TGTGCCAGCAGCTTCAACCCGGGACAGGGTCTCGAGCAGTACTTC. Amino acids: CASSFNPGQGLEQYF.

This clone has only one observation. This chain links TRBV28 with TRBJ2-4; a possible D gene is TRBD2 (6 bases). This CDR3 is 14 amino acids long. The V end lost 1 base, the J end lost 7 bases, and 11 bases lay between the germline ends. CDR1 and CDR2 (germline): MDHEN, SYDVKM. CDR3 sequence (DNA): TGTGCCAGCAGTTTATTCGGAGGGACCAACATTCAGTACTTC. Amino acids: CASSLFGGTNIQYF.

The chain links TRBV30 to TRBJ2-3; possibly TRBD1 or TRBD2 for D (5 bases each). There are 16 residues in the CDR3. Germline V gene data show CDR1 as GTSNPN and CDR2 as SVGIG (reference sequence). Trimming left V 0 bases short and J 2 bases short, with 15 bases between. CDR3 amino acids: CAWSVGTARYTDTQYF. As DNA, the CDR3 is TGTGCCTGGAGTGTAGGGACGGCAAGATACACAGATACGCAGTATTTT.

This clone showed up just once. V and J are TRBV5-1 and TRBJ1-5, with D uncertain. Germline-derived CDR1 and CDR2 are SGHRS and YFSETQ. Trimming left V 0 bases short and J 4 bases short, with 11 bases between. CDR3 length equals 15 residues. The DNA for the CDR3 is TGCGCCAGCAGCTTGGCCGGGCTTACGAATCAGCCCCAGCATTTT. This codes for CASSLAGLTNQPQHF.

The J gene is TRBJ2-1, the V gene TRBV27, with TRBD1 identical over 8 bases. Trimming removed 10 bases from V and 9 bases from J; junction bases left unmatched: 17. Germline V gives CDR1 MNHEY, CDR2 SMNVEV (reference sequence). This CDR3 has 15 residues. The CDR3 DNA sequence: TGTGCCAACGAATCCCTCGGACAGGGAAGGGGTGAGCAGTTCTTC. Amino acids: CANESLGQGRGEQFF.

This chain uses TRBV9 with TRBJ2-1, with TRBD1 identical over 8 bases. After removal of 6 bases from V and 1 base from J, the junction contained 3 bases not matched to a gene. There are 14 residues in the CDR3. Germline V CDR1 and CDR2: SGDLS, YYNGEE. The CDR3 sequence: CASTRTGSYNEQFF. CDR3 nucleotides: TGTGCCAGCACCCGGACAGGGTCCTACAATGAGCAGTTCTTC.

The chain is built from TRBV4-3 and TRBJ2-5, with D perhaps TRBD2 (5 bases). The CDR3 has 16 residues. Germline CDR1 LGHNA, CDR2 YSLEER. V lost 0 bases and J 4 bases, leaving 15 bases between the germline ends. The CDR3 DNA reads as TGCGCCAGCAGCCAAGATAGCCCGGGGTTGGGAGAGACCCAGTACTTC. This gives the protein CASSQDSPGLGETQYF.